The T cell receptor (beta chain) under discussion was sequenced for a study of Graves' ophthalmopathy and Graves' hyperthyroidism. In the study overall: Hyperthyroidism is called stable when no ophthalmopathy develops within 18 months of follow-up.

Turning to this clonotype: The antigen remains undetermined. It may be a read error: a sequence one base away is much more abundant.

Amplification from RNA transcripts yielded the TCR beta CDR3 regions. HTBI-primed RT-PCR formed the first round, and a multiplex PCR formed the second. TCRdb called the multiplex PCR reads again in MiXCR, with one record for every CDR3 protein. The sample shows over a million distinct CDR3 sequences, about two fifths of them seen only once. The V gene's germline CDR1 is DFQATT and CDR2 SNEGSKA (reference sequence). This CDR3 is 13 amino acids long. General study results and limits: As the model predicted ophthalmopathy progression, it achieved a sensitivity of roughly 69% and a specificity of about 72%.

J is TRBJ2-7 and V is TRBV20-1, with a tentative D call TRBD1 (5 bases). The source of this sequence is an adult man with Graves' hyperthyroidism. Sequencing input: peripheral blood or thyroid tissue (not recorded which). As DNA, the CDR3 is TGCAATGCTAGAGATTCCCAAGCTAGGGGGCAGTACTTC. It translates to CNARDSQARGQYF.